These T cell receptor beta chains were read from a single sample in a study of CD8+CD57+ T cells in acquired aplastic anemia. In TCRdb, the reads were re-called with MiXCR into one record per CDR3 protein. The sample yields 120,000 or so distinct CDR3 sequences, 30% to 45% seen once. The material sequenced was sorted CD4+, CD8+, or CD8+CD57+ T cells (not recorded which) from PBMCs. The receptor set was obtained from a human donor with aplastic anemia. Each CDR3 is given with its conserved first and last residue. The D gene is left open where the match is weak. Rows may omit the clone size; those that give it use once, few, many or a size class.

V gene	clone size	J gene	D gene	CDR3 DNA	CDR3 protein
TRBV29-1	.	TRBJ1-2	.	TGCAGCGTTGTAATGGACACAACTAACTATGGCTACACCTTC	CSVVMDTTNYGYTF
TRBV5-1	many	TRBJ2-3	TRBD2	TGCGCCAGCGGAGAGCGGGGGGACAACACAGATACGCAGTATTTT	CASGERGDNTDTQYF
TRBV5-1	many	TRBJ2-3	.	TGCGCCAGCAGCGTCAGAAGCACAGATACGCAGTATTTT	CASSVRSTDTQYF
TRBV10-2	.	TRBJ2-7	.	TGCGCCAGCAGTGAGTCTTGGGGACCCTACGAGCAGTACTTC	CASSESWGPYEQYF
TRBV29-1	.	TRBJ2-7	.	TGCAGCGTTGCCCACGGGACTTCGTACGAGCAGTACTTC	CSVAHGTSYEQYF
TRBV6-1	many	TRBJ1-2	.	TGTGCCAGCAGACCTGACAGGAACTATGGCTACACCTTC	CASRPDRNYGYTF
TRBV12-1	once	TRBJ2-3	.	TGTGCCAGCAGCTTTCGGGCGGGGGGCGAAGATACGCAGTATTTT	CASSFRAGGEDTQYF
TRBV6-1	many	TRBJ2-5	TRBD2	TGTGCCAGCAGCCCCATAGCGGGGGCGAAGTCGGAGACCCAGTACTTC	CASSPIAGAKSETQYF
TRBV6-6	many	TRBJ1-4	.	TGTGCCAGCAGGATCAGGACTAATGAAAAACTGTTTTTT	CASRIRTNEKLFF
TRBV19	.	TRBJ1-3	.	TGTGCCAGTACCGAAGACAGCCTCTCTGGAAACACCATATATTTT	CASTEDSLSGNTIYF
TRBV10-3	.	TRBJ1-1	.	TGTGCCACATTAGACTCCGGGGGCGGCACTGAAGCTTTCTTT	CATLDSGGGTEAFF
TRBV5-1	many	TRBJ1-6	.	TGCGCCAGCAGCCCCGACGCAACTACGAGTTCACCCCTCCACTTT	CASSPDATTSSPLHF
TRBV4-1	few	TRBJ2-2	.	TGCGCCAGCAGCGACCAAGTCTCTCTCACCGGGGAGCTGTTTTTT	CASSDQVSLTGELFF
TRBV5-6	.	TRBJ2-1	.	TGTGCCAGCAGCTTGCCCGGGACACCGTACGAGCAGTTCTTC	CASSLPGTPYEQFF
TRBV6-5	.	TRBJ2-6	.	TGTGCCAGCAGTTACCGATTTCTGGACGGGAGCTCTGGGGCCAACGTCCTGACTTTC	CASSYRFLDGSSGANVLTF
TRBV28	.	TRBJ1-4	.	TGTGCCAGCAGTTCCACGGGGGGGGGTTTGACCGAAAAACTGTTTTTT	CASSSTGGGLTEKLFF
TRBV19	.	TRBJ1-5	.	TGTGCCAGTACCCGGGACAATTATAGCAATCAGCCCCAGCATTTT	CASTRDNYSNQPQHF
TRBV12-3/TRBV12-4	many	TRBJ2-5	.	TGTGCCAGCAGTTTCTCAGGGATTGAGACCCAGTACTTC	CASSFSGIETQYF
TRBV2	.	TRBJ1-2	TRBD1	TGTGCCAGCAGCCTACATGCAGACAGGGTGTATGGCTACACCTTC	CASSLHADRVYGYTF
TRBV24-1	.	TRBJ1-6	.	TGTGCCACCAGTCTGGGAAATTCACCCCTCCACTTT	CATSLGNSPLHF
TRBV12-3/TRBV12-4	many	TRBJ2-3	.	TGTGCCAGCAGTCCCGACGACGGAGATACGCAGTATTTT	CASSPDDGDTQYF
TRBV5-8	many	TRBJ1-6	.	TGTGCCAGCAGCTTATATGAGGGGTATAATTCACCCCTCCACTTT	CASSLYEGYNSPLHF
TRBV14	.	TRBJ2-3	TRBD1	TGTGCCAGCAGCTTCCACCTGGGACAGGGAGCAGATACGCAGTATTTT	CASSFHLGQGADTQYF
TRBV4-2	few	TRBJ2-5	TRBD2	TGTGCCAGCAGCCCCAGATATTTAGCGGGGGTGATAGGAGAGACCCAGTACTTC	CASSPRYLAGVIGETQYF
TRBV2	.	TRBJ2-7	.	TGTGCCAGCAGTGTGGGGAGGTACGAGCAGTACTTC	CASSVGRYEQYF
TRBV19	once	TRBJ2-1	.	TGTGCCAGTAGTACGGCCAGCAGCTTAGACGTAGGTGAGCAGTTCTTC	CASSTASSLDVGEQFF
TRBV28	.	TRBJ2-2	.	TGTGCCACCTACAGTTTCACCGGGGAGCTGTTTTTT	CATYSFTGELFF
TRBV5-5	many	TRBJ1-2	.	TGTGCCAGCAGCTTGTCCCCCTGGAATGGCTACACCTTC	CASSLSPWNGYTF
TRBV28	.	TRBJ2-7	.	TGTGCCAGCTTCTCCCTGGAGTACGAGCAGTACTTC	CASFSLEYEQYF